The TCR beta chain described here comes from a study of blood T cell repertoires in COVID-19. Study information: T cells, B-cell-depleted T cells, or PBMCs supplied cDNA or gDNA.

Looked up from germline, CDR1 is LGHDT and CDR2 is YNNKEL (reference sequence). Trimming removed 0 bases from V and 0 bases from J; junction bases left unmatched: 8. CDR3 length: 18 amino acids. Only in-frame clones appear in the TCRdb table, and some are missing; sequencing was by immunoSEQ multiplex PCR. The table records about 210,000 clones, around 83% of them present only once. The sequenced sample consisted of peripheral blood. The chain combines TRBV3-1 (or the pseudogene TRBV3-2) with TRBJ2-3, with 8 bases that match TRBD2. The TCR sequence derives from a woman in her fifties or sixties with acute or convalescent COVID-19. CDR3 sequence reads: CASSQDIAGSSSTDTQYF. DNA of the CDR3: TGTGCCAGCAGCCAAGATATAGCGGGGAGCTCCAGCACAGATACGCAGTATTTT.